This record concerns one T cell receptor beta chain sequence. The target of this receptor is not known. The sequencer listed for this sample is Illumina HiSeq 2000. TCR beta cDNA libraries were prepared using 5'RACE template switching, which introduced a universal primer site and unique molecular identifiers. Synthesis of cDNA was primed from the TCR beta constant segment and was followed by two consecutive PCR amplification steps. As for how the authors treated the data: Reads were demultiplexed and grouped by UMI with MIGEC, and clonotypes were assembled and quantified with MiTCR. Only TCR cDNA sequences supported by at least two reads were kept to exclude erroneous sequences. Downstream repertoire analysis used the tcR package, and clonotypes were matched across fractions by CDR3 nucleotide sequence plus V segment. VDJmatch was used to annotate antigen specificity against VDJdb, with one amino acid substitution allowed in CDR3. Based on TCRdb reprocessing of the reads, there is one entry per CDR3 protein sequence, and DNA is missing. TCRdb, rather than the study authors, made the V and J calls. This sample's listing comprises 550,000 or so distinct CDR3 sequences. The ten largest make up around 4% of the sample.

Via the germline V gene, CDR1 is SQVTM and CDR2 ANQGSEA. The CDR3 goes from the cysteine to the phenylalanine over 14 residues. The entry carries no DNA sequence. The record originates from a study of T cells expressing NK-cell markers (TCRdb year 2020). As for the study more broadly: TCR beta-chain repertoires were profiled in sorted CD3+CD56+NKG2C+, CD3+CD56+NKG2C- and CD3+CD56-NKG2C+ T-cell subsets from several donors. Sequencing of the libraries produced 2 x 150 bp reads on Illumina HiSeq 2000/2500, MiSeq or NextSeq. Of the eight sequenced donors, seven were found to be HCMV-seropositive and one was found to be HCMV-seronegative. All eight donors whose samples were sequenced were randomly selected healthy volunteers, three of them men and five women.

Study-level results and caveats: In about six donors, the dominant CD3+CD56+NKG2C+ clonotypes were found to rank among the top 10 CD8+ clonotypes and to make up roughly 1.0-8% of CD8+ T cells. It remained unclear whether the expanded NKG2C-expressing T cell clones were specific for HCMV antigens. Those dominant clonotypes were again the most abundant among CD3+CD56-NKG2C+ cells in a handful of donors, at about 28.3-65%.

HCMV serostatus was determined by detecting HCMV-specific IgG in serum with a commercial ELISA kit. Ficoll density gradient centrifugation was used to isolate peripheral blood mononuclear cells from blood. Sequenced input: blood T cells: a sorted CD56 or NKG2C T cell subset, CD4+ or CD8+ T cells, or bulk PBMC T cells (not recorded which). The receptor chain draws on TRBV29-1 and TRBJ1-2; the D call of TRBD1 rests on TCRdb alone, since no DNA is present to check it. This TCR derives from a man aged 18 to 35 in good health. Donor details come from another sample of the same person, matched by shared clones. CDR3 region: CSVLDRGRPYGYTF.